The clone carrying this T cell receptor (beta chain) was observed a few times. Its target is not known. These data originate in a study of T-cell reconstitution after alpha-beta-depleted transplantation in children. Germline V gives CDR1 SGHRS, CDR2 YFSETQ. This CDR3 is built from 14 residues. V was cut by 4 bases and J by 2 bases, with 13 bases left in between. For TCRbeta, the library was prepared with unique molecular identifiers. Each CDR3 protein gets one entry after TCRdb re-called the PCR reads with MiXCR. The sample contains some 840,000 distinct CDR3 sequences, 16% of which appear only once. Broader study findings: From newly produced T cells came most of the T-cell counts and diversity one year after transplant.

The receptor was isolated from a male patient younger than 18 who had a stem cell transplant for acute lymphoblastic leukemia, so the T cells may come from the graft donor. Specimen: PBMCs, mostly from graft donor cells, collected 360 days after TCRalphabeta/CD19-depleted stem cell transplant. The chain couples TRBV5-1 to TRBJ2-7; maybe TRBD2 (5 bases). CDR3 protein: CASSRLPLAYEQYF. CDR3 coding DNA: TGCGCCAGCAGCAGACTACCCCTTGCCTACGAGCAGTACTTC.